A single sample is the source of the 6 T cell receptor beta chains below, sequenced in a study of cytomegalovirus exposure and HLA in healthy donors. PCR primers comprised 60 Vbeta and 13 Jbeta primers. TCRdb's table, derived via immunoSEQ multiplex PCR, lists solely in-frame clones and lacks some. The table shows over 150,000 clones, with approximately 88% occurring only once. Sequences were obtained from PBMCs. The receptors come from a boy between 2 and 10 years old in good health and CMV-seronegative.

J is TRBJ1-6 and V is TRBV4-1; 7 nucleotides match TRBD1. Germline CDR1 MGHRA, CDR2 YSYEKL. This CDR3 region has 17 residues. Trimming at V came to 0 bases and at J to 3 bases, leaving 5 bases not matched to a gene. CDR3 bases: TGCGCCAGCAGCCAAGAAGTCTGGGACAGCTATAATTCACCCCTCCACTTT. It specifies CASSQEVWDSYNSPLHF.

The chain is built from TRBV6-5 and TRBJ1-3; tentative D call: TRBD1 (5 bases). The V end was cut by 4 bases, the J end by 5 bases, with 9 bases between. Germline values: CDR1 MNHEY, CDR2 SVGAGI. This CDR3 region has 13 residues. For the CDR3, the DNA is TGTGCCAGCAGTTCCCAGGGTAGAAACACCATATATTTT. It specifies CASSSQGRNTIYF.

The chain uses TRBV18 and TRBJ1-1; D ambiguous. The CDR3 length is 13 residues. The germline gives CDR1 KGHSH, CDR2 LQKENI. V was shortened by 2 bases and J by 1 base, with 5 bases between the two germline ends. The CDR3 sequence is CASSPNRNTEAFF. Written as DNA, the CDR3 is TGTGCCAGCTCACCAAACAGGAACACTGAAGCTTTCTTT.

This chain links TRBV5-4 with TRBJ2-7; TRBD2 aligns across 7 bases. Trimming removed 4 bases from V and 4 bases from J; junction bases left unmatched: 14. The germline gives CDR1 SGHNT, CDR2 YYREEE (reference sequence). This CDR3 contains 16 residues. In DNA form, the CDR3 reads TGTGCCAGCAGCCCCCCCCCGACTAGCACGAAATACGAGCAGTACTTC. It translates to CASSPPPTSTKYEQYF.

The CDR3 spells CASSGQVSGNTIYF. The CDR3 nucleotides are TGTGCCAGCAGTGGACAAGTCTCTGGAAACACCATATATTTT. The chain uses TRBV6-1 and TRBJ1-3, with D uncertain. Trimming removed 4 bases from V and 0 bases from J, with 7 bases in between. The CDR3 extends over 14 amino acids. Germline V gene lookup returns CDR1 MNHNS and CDR2 SASEGT.

The gene calls are TRBV5-4 and TRBJ2-2; 8 nucleotides line up with TRBD2. Germline V gives CDR1 SGHNT, CDR2 YYREEE (reference sequence). The CDR3 consists of 17 residues. The V gene end was trimmed by 1 base and the J gene end by 2 bases; junction bases not matched to a gene: 7. DNA for the CDR3: TGTGCCAGCAGCTTGAGTTTCCGGGAGGGAAACACCGGGGAGCTGTTTTTT. Protein sequence: CASSLSFREGNTGELFF.